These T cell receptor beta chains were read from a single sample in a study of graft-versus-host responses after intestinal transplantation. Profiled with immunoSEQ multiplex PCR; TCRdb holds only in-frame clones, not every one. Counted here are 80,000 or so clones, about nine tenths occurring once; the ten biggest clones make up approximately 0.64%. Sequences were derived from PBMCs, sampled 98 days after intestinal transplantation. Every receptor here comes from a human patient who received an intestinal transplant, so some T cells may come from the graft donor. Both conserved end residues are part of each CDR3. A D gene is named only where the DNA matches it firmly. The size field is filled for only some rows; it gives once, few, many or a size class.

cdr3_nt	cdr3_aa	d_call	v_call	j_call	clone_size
TGCGCCAGCAGCCGAGACTACGAGCAGTACTTC	CASSRDYEQYF	NA	TRBV5-1	TRBJ2-7	NA
TGTGCCAGCAGTATGAGCGGGGGGGACTCCTTCACAGATACGCAGTATTTT	CASSMSGGDSFTDTQYF	TRBD2	TRBV2	TRBJ2-3	NA
TGTGCGGGGCAGCGGGACCCCGGAACCGGGGAGCTGTTTTTT	CAGQRDPGTGELFF	TRBD2	TRBV4-2	TRBJ2-2	NA
TGTGCCAGCAGGAGACTGCTAGCCAAAAACATTCAGTACTTC	CASRRLLAKNIQYF	NA	TRBV2	TRBJ2-4	NA
TGTGCCAGCAGCTTAATGGGGGACACTGAAGCTTTCTTT	CASSLMGDTEAFF	NA	TRBV7-8	TRBJ1-1	NA
TGTGCCATCAGTGGCCCGGGGGCGTCGAACACCGGGGAGCTGTTTTTT	CAISGPGASNTGELFF	NA	TRBV10-3	TRBJ2-2	NA
TGTGCCAGCAGTTATGACTCGTCCCCGACTAGCCATGAGCAGTTCTTC	CASSYDSSPTSHEQFF	TRBD2	TRBV6-6	TRBJ2-1	NA
TGTGCCAGCAGCCAAGATAGGCAGGGAGAGACCCAGTACTTC	CASSQDRQGETQYF	NA	TRBV4-2	TRBJ2-5	once
TGTGCCAGCAGCCCCGACTACGAGCAGTACTTC	CASSPDYEQYF	NA	TRBV7-9	TRBJ2-7	NA
TGTGCCAGCACCTATGGGGCCTCCCGGAATGAAAAACTGTTTTTT	CASTYGASRNEKLFF	NA	TRBV6-1	TRBJ1-4	NA
TGCGCCAGCAGCTTACCGGGGCAAGCCTACAATGAGCAGTTCTTC	CASSLPGQAYNEQFF	NA	TRBV5-1	TRBJ2-1	NA
TGTGCCAGCAGCTTGGGCCAGGGAGACATTCAGTACTTC	CASSLGQGDIQYF	NA	TRBV5-4	TRBJ2-4	NA
TGCGCCAGCAGCTTTTCAGCGGGGGGGCTCGAGCAGTACTTC	CASSFSAGGLEQYF	TRBD2	TRBV5-1	TRBJ2-7	NA
TGTGCCAGCAGCTTAGGGCCGGACCCAGCCCTCCACTTT	CASSLGPDPALHF	NA	TRBV11-3	TRBJ1-6	NA
TGTGCCAGCAGCTTAATGTACATGAACACTGAAGCTTTCTTT	CASSLMYMNTEAFF	NA	TRBV11-3	TRBJ1-1	NA
TGTGCCAGCAGCGTCAGCGGAATGAACACTGAAGCTTTCTTT	CASSVSGMNTEAFF	NA	TRBV9	TRBJ1-1	once
TGTGCCAGCAGTTTTAGGTACACCGGGGAGCTGTTTTTT	CASSFRYTGELFF	NA	TRBV28	TRBJ2-2	NA
TGTGCCAGCAGCCCAGGACTAGCGTACAATGAGCAGTTCTTC	CASSPGLAYNEQFF	TRBD2	TRBV5-6	TRBJ2-1	NA
TGTGCCAGCAGTAAATCCTTACCGGGACTAGCGATCAATGAGCAGTTCTTC	CASSKSLPGLAINEQFF	TRBD2	TRBV28	TRBJ2-1	NA
TGTGCCAGCAGCGTCGGGAGTGGAGCCTACGAGCAGTACTTC	CASSVGSGAYEQYF	NA	TRBV7-2	TRBJ2-7	NA
TGCGCCAGCAGCCCGCAAGCGGGGACAACCTACGAGCAGTACTTC	CASSPQAGTTYEQYF	NA	TRBV4-1	TRBJ2-7	NA
TGCAGCGTTGAAAAGAACGACAGGGGGGCTTTCTTT	CSVEKNDRGAFF	TRBD1	TRBV29-1	TRBJ1-1	NA
TGTGCCAGCAGTTACTCTACGGGTGGGGAGCAGTACTTC	CASSYSTGGEQYF	NA	TRBV6-6	TRBJ2-7	NA
TGTGCCAGCAGCCCTTGGACTAGCGGGAGTTACGGTGAGCAGTTCTTC	CASSPWTSGSYGEQFF	TRBD2	TRBV5-6	TRBJ2-1	NA
TGTGCCAGCAGTTTCCCCCGGGACAGGTTATTCTACGAGCAGTACTTC	CASSFPRDRLFYEQYF	TRBD1	TRBV27	TRBJ2-7	NA
TGTGCCAGCAGCACCGACAGTACTAATGAAAAACTGTTTTTT	CASSTDSTNEKLFF	NA	TRBV7-2	TRBJ1-4	NA
TGCGCCAGCAATCCGGAGGGGGGTAGTTACATTCAGTACTTC	CASNPEGGSYIQYF	NA	TRBV10-2	TRBJ2-4	NA
TGTGCCAGCAGCGTAGAAGTGGCGACGAACACCGGGGAGCTGTTTTTT	CASSVEVATNTGELFF	NA	TRBV9	TRBJ2-2	NA
TGTGCCAGCAGCCTTATACTCAGTCGCGATGAGCAGTTCTTC	CASSLILSRDEQFF	NA	TRBV5-5	TRBJ2-1	once
TGTGCCAGCAGCCACACGGGGACAGGGTCCGAGCAGTACTTC	CASSHTGTGSEQYF	TRBD1	TRBV14	TRBJ2-7	NA
TGTGCCAGCAGTCCCCAACAGGGGAACTACGAGCAGTACTTC	CASSPQQGNYEQYF	TRBD1	TRBV28	TRBJ2-7	NA
TGTGCCAGCAGCTTCGACCTCACAGATACGCAGTATTTT	CASSFDLTDTQYF	NA	TRBV7-9	TRBJ2-3	NA
TGTGCCAGCAGGGCCCCGGACCCCCCCGGAGAGCAGTACTTC	CASRAPDPPGEQYF	NA	TRBV6-1	TRBJ2-7	NA
TGTGCCAGCAGTTTGGGTTGGCGGGAGGGCTACGAGCAGTACTTC	CASSLGWREGYEQYF	TRBD2	TRBV28	TRBJ2-7	once
TGTGCCAGCAGCGTAGCGGGAGAAGGGTACAATGAGCAGTTCTTC	CASSVAGEGYNEQFF	TRBD2	TRBV6-1	TRBJ2-1	NA
TGTGCCAGCAGCGACAGGGAATACGAGCAGTACTTC	CASSDREYEQYF	TRBD1	TRBV2	TRBJ2-7	NA
TGTGCCAGCAGTGCCTACAGGGACCATCAGCCCCAGCATTTT	CASSAYRDHQPQHF	NA	TRBV2	TRBJ1-5	NA
TGCGCCAGCAGCCTGACAGAGACGAGCAATCAGCCCCAGCATTTT	CASSLTETSNQPQHF	NA	TRBV4-1	TRBJ1-5	NA
TGTGCCACCAGACAGGGTTGGTCGTCGGAGAACACTGAAGCTTTCTTT	CATRQGWSSENTEAFF	NA	TRBV15	TRBJ1-1	NA
TGTGCCAGCAGTGAAAAGATCTCATGGACTTTCTTT	CASSEKISWTFF	NA	TRBV6-5	TRBJ1-1	NA
TGTGCCAGCAGCTTAGGAGTTACCTATGGCTACACCTTC	CASSLGVTYGYTF	NA	TRBV7-2	TRBJ1-2	NA
TGTGCCAGCTCACCACACGTTAGGTACTCTCACACTGAAGCTTTCTTT	CASSPHVRYSHTEAFF	NA	TRBV18	TRBJ1-1	NA
TGTGCCAGTAGTATTAACCCAGGGTTCTCCTACGAGCAGTACTTC	CASSINPGFSYEQYF	NA	TRBV19	TRBJ2-7	NA
TGTGCCTGTGGAGACAGGGGGCAAGAGCCCCAGCATTTT	CACGDRGQEPQHF	TRBD1	TRBV30	TRBJ1-5	NA
TGTGCCAGTAGTATAGAGGGGGCTGGCTATGGCTACACCTTC	CASSIEGAGYGYTF	NA	TRBV19	TRBJ1-2	NA
TGTGCCAGTAGTACAGAACAGAACAACTATGGCTACACCTTC	CASSTEQNNYGYTF	NA	TRBV19	TRBJ1-2	NA
TGTGCCAGCAGTTACGGGGACAGCTACGAGCAGTACTTC	CASSYGDSYEQYF	TRBD1	TRBV6-5	TRBJ2-7	few
TGTGCCAGCAGCCCTGACAGAACTAACAATCAGCCCCAGCATTTT	CASSPDRTNNQPQHF	NA	TRBV6-5	TRBJ1-5	NA
TGTGCCAGCAGTTTAGACAGGGGGCAAGAGACCCAGTACTTC	CASSLDRGQETQYF	TRBD1	TRBV28	TRBJ2-5	NA
TGCAGCGTTGAAGATCCTGGCAGCTACTATGGCTACACCTTC	CSVEDPGSYYGYTF	NA	TRBV29-1	TRBJ1-2	NA
TGTGCCAGCAGCTTGGAAGAGCGGGGGGTCACAGATACGCAGTATTTT	CASSLEERGVTDTQYF	TRBD2	TRBV5-1	TRBJ2-3	NA
TGTGCCAGTAGGAGGTGGCAGGGGGATCAGCCCCAGCATTTT	CASRRWQGDQPQHF	TRBD1	TRBV19	TRBJ1-5	NA
TGTGCCAGCAGTTTGGTAGGACAGGGTATTGTGGAGCAGTACTTC	CASSLVGQGIVEQYF	TRBD1	TRBV27	TRBJ2-7	NA
TGTGCCACCAGCAGAGATGGTAGGGCCTACGAGCAGTACTTC	CATSRDGRAYEQYF	NA	TRBV15	TRBJ2-7	NA